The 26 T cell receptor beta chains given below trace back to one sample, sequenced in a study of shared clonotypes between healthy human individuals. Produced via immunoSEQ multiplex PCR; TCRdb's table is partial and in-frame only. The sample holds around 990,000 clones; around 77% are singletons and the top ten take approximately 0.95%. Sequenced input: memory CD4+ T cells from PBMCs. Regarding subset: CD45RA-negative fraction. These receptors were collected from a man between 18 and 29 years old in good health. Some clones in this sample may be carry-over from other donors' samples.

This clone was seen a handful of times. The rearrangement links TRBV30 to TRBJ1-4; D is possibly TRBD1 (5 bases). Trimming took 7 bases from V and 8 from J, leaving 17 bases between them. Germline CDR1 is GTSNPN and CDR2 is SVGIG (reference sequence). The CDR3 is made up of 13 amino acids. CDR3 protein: CAYQGRVGEKLFF. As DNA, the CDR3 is TGTGCCTACCAGGGACGTGTTGGCGAAAAACTGTTTTTT.

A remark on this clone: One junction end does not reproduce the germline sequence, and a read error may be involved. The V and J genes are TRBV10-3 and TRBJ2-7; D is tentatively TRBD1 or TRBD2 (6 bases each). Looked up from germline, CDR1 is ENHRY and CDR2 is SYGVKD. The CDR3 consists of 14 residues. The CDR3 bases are TGTGCCAGCAGTTACTCGCAGGGGACTTACGAGCAGTACTTC. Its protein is CASSYSQGTYEQYF.

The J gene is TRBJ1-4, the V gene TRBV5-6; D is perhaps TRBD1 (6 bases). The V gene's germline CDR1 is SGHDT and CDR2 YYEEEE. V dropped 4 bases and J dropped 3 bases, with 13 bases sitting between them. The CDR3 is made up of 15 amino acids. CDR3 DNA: TGTGCCAGCAGCAGCCTCAGGGGATCTAATGAAAAACTGTTTTTT. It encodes CASSSLRGSNEKLFF.

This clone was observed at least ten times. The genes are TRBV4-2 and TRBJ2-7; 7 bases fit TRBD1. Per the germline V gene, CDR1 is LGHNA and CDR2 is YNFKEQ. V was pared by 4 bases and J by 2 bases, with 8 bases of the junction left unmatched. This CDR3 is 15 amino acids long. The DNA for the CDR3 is TGTGCCAGCAGCCCCCACGGGACAGCCACCTACGAGCAGTACTTC. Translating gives CASSPHGTATYEQYF.

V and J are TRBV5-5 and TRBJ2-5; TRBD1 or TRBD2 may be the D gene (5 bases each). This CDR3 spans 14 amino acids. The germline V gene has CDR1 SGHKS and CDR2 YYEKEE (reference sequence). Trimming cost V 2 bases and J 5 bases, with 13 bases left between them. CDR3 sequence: CASSFRFWGETQYF. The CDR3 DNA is TGTGCCAGCAGCTTTAGATTCTGGGGGGAGACCCAGTACTTC.

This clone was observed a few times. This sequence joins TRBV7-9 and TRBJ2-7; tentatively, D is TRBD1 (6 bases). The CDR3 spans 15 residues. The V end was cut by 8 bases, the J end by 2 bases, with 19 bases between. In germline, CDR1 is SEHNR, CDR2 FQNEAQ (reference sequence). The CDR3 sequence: CASLRSGQGPYEQYF. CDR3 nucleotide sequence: TGTGCCAGCTTGCGGTCGGGGCAGGGGCCCTACGAGCAGTACTTC. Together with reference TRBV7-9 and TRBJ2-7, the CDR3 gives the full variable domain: DTGVSQNPRHKITKRGQNVTFRCDPISEHNRLYWYRQTLGQGPEFLTYFQNEAQLEKSRLLSDRFSAERPKGSFSTLEIQRTEQGDSAMYLCASLRSGQGPYEQYFGPGTRLTVT.

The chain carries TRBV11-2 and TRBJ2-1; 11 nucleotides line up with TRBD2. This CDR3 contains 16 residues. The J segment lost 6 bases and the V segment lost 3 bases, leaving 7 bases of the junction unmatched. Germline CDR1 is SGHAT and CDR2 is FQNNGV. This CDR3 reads CASSFGWGLAVNEQFF. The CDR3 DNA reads TGTGCCAGCAGCTTTGGTTGGGGACTAGCGGTCAATGAGCAGTTCTTC.

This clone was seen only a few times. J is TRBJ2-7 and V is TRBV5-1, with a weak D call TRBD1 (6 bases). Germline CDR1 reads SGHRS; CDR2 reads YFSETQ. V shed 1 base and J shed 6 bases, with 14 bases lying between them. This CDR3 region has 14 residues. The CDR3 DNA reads TGCGCCAGCAGCTTGTTGGTTCGACAGGCCGAGCAGTACTTC. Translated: CASSLLVRQAEQYF.

In DNA form, the CDR3 reads TGTGCCAGCAGCCTGGGGGGGGACCGAGGTCAGGAGACCCAGTACTTC. Translating it yields CASSLGGDRGQETQYF. V usage is TRBV6-6 and J usage is TRBJ2-5; 7 nucleotides match TRBD2. V shed 6 bases, J shed 5 bases, and the junction held 15 bases outside the gene matches. The CDR3 sequence is 16 residues long. Germline CDR1 and CDR2: MNHNY and SVGAGI (reference sequence).

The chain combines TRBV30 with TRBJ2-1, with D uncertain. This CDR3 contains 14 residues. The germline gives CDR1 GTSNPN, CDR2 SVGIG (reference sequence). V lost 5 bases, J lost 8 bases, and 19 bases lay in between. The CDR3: CAWAKLTAPDEQFF. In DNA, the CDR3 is TGTGCCTGGGCTAAATTGACTGCCCCTGATGAGCAGTTCTTC.

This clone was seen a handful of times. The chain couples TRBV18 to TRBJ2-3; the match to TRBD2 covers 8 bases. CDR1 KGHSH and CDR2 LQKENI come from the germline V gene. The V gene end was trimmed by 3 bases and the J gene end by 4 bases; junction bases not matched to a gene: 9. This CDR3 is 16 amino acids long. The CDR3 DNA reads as TGTGCCAGCTCACCGCGGACTAGCTCTTTCTCAGATACGCAGTATTTT. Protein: CASSPRTSSFSDTQYF.

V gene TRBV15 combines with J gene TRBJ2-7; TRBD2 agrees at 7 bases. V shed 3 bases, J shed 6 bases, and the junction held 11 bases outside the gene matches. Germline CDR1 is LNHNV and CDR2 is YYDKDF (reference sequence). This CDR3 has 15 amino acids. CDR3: CATSRGGEGLSEQYF. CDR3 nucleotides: TGTGCCACCAGCAGGGGCGGGGAGGGCCTCTCCGAGCAGTACTTC.

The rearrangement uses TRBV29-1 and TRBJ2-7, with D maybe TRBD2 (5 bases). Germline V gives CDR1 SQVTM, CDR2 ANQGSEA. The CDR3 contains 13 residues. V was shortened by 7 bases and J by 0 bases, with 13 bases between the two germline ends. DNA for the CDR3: TGCAGCGGCTTGGGAGCCAACTCCTACGAGCAGTACTTC. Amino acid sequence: CSGLGANSYEQYF.

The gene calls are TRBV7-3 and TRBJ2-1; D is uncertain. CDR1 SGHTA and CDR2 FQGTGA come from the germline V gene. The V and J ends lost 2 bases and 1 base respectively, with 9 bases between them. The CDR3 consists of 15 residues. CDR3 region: CASSLEATSYNEQFF. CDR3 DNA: TGTGCCAGCAGCTTAGAAGCGACTTCCTACAATGAGCAGTTCTTC.

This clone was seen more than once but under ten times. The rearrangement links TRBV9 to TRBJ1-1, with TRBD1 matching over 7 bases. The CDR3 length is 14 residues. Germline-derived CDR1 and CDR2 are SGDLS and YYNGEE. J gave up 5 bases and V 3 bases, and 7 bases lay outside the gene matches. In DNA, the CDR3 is TGTGCCAGCAGCGGCGACAGGGTGGGTACTGAAGCTTTCTTT. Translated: CASSGDRVGTEAFF.

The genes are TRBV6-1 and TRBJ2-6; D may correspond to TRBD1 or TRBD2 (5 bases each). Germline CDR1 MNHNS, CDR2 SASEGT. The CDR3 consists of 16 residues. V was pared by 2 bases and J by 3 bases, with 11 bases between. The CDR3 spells CASSELGPVGANVLTF. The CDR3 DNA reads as TGTGCCAGCAGTGAATTGGGACCGGTTGGGGCCAACGTCCTGACTTTC.

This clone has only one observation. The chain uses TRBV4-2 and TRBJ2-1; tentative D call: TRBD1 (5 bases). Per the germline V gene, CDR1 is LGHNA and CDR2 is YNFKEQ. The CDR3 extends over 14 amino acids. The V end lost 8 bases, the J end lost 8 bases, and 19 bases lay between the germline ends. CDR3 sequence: CASRWGFQGDEQFF. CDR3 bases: TGTGCCAGCCGCTGGGGATTCCAGGGCGATGAGCAGTTCTTC.

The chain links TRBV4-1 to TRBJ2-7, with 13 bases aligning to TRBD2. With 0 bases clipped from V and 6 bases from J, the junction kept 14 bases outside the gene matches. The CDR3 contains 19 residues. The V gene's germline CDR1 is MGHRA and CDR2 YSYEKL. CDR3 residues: CASSQDPPRTSGRSGEQYF. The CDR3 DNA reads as TGCGCCAGCAGCCAAGACCCCCCGAGGACTAGCGGGAGATCTGGCGAGCAGTACTTC.

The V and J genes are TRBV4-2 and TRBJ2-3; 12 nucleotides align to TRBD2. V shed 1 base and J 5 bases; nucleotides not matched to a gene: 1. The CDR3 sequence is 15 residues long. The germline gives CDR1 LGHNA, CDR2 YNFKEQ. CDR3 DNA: TGTGCCAGCAGCCAAGGACTAGCGGGAGAAGATACGCAGTATTTT. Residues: CASSQGLAGEDTQYF.

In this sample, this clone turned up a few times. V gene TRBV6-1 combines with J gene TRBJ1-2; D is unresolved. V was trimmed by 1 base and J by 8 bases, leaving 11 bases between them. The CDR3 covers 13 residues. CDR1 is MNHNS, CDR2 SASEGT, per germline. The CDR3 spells CASSEDFRRGYTF. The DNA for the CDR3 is TGTGCCAGCAGTGAAGACTTTCGGCGGGGCTACACCTTC.

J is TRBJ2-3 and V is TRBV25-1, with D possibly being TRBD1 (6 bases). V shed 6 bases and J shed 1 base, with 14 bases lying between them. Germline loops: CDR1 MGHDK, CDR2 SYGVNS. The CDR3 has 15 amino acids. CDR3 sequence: CASRQGLGGTDTQYF. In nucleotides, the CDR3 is TGTGCCAGCAGGCAGGGGTTGGGTGGCACAGATACGCAGTATTTT.

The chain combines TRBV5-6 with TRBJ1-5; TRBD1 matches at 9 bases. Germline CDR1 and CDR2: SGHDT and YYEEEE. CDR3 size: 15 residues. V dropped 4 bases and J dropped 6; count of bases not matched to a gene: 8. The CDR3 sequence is CASSPRTGAGQPQHF. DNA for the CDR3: TGTGCCAGCAGCCCCCGGACAGGGGCCGGTCAGCCCCAGCATTTT.

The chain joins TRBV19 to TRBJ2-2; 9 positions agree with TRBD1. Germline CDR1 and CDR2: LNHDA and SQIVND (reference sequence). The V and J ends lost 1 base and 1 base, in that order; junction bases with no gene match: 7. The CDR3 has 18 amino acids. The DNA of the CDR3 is TGTGCCAGTAGTATAGTTTCGGGGACAGGGTGGAACACCGGGGAGCTGTTTTTT. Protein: CASSIVSGTGWNTGELFF.

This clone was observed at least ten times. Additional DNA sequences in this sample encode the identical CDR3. In DNA form, the CDR3 reads TGTGCCAGCATTTCTCAGAAGGTTAGCAATCAGCCCCAGCATTTT. Translation gives CASISQKVSNQPQHF. The V call is TRBV6-6, the J call TRBJ1-5; D is unresolved. V dropped 7 bases and J dropped 0 bases, with 13 bases sitting between them. The germline V gene encodes CDR1 MNHNY and CDR2 SVGAGI (reference sequence). The length of the CDR3 is 15 residues.

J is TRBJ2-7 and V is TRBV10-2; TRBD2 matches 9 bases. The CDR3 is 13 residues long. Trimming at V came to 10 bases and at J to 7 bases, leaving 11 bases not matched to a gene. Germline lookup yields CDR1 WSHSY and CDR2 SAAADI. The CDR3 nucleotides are TGCGCCACCAGGAAAGGGACTAGCCAAGAGCAGTACTTC. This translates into CATRKGTSQEQYF.

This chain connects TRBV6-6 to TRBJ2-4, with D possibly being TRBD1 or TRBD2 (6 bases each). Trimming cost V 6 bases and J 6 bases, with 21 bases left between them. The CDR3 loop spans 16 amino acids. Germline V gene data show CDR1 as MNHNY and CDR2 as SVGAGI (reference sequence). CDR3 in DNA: TGTGCCAGCAGAACCTGGGGGGCTTCTGGTAGAAACATTCAGTACTTC. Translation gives CASRTWGASGRNIQYF.